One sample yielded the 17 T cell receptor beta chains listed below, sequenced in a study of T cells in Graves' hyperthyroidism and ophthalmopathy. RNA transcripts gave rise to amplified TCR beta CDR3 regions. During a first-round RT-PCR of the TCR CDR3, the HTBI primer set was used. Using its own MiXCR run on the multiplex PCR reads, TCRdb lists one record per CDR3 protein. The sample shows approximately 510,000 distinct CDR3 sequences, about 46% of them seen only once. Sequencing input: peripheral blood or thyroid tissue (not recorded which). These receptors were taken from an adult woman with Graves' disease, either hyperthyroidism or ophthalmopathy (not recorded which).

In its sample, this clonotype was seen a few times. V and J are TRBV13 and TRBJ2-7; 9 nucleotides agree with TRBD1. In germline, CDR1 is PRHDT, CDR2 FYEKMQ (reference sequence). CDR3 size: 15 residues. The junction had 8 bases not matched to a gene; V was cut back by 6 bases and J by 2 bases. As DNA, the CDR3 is TGTGCCAGCAGGCCTACAGGGGGCTCAACCTACGAGCAGTACTTC. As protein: CASRPTGGSTYEQYF.

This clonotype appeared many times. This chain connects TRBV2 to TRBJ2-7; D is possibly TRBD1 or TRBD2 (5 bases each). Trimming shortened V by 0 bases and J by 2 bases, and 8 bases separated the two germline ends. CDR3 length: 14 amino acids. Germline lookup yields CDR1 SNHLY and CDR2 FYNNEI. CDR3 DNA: TGTGCCAGCAGTGAAGCGGGACGGCCCTACGAGCAGTACTTC. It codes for CASSEAGRPYEQYF.

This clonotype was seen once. CDR3 nucleotides: TGTGCCAGCAGCTTAGGTGCGGGCAATGAGCAGTTCTTC. Its protein product is CASSLGAGNEQFF. V gene TRBV11-2 combines with J gene TRBJ2-1; possible D gene TRBD2, 5 bases. Germline V gene data show CDR1 as SGHAT and CDR2 as FQNNGV. The CDR3 runs 13 residues. Trimming took 1 base from V and 6 from J, leaving 7 bases between them.

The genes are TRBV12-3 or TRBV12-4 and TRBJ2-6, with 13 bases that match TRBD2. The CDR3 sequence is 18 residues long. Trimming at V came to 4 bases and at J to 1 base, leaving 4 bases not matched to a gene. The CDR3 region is CASSYRGLAGSGANVLTF. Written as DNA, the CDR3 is TGTGCCAGCAGTTACCGGGGACTAGCGGGATCTGGGGCCAACGTCCTGACTTTC.

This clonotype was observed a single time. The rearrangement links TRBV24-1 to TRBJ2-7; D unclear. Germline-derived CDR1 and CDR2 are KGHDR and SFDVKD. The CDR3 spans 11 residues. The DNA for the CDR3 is TGTGCTCCCGGGCATGAGAAAGGGCAGTACTTC. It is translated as CAPGHEKGQYF.

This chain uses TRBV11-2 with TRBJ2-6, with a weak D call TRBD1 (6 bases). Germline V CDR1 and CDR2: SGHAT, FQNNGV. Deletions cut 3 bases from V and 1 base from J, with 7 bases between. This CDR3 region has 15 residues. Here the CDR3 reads CASSFGTSGANVLTF. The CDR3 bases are TGTGCCAGCAGCTTTGGGACATCTGGGGCCAACGTCCTGACTTTC.

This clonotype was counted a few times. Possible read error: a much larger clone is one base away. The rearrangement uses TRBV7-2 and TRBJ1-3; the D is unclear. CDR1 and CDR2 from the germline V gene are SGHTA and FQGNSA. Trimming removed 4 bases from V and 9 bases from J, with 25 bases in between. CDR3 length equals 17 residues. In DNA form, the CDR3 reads TGTGCCAGCAGCTCAGCTGCATCCTTGACGGCGGGTGGCACCATATATTTT. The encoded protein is CASSSAASLTAGGTIYF.

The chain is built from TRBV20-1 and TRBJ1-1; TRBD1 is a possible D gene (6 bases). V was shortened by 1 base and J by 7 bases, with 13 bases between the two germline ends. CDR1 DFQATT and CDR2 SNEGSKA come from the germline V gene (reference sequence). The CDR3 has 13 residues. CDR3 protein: CSARGAGEVEAFF. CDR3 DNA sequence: TGCAGTGCTAGAGGGGCAGGGGAGGTTGAAGCTTTCTTT.

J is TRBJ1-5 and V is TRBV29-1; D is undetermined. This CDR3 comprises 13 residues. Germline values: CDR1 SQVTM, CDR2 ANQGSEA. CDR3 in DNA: TGCAGTGCCAAATTCGGAGCGGCTCAGCCCCAGCATTTT. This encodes CSAKFGAAQPQHF.

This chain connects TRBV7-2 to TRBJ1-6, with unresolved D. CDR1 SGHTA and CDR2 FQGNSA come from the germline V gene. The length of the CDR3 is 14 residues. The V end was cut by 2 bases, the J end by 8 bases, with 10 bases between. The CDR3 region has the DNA TGTGCCAGCAGCTTACGAGGGTTAGATTCACCCCTCCACTTT. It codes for CASSLRGLDSPLHF.

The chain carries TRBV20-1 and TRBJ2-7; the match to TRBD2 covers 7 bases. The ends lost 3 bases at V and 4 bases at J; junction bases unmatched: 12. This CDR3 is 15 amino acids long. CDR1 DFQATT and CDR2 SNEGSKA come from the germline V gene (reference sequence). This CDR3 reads CSASGGGDVGYEQYF. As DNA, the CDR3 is TGCAGTGCTAGTGGGGGGGGGGATGTAGGTTACGAGCAGTACTTC.

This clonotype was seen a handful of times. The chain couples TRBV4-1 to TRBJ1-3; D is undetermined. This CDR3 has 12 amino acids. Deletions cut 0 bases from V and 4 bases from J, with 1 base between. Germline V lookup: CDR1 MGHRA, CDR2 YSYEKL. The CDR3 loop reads CASSQEGNTIYF. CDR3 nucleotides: TGCGCCAGCAGCCAAGAAGGAAACACCATATATTTT.

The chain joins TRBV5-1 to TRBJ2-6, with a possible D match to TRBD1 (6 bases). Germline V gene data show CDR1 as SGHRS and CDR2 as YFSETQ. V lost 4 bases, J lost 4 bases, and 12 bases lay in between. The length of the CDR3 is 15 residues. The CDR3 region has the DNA TGCGCCAGCAGCCTAACAGGGTACGGGGCCAACGTCCTGACTTTC. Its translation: CASSLTGYGANVLTF.

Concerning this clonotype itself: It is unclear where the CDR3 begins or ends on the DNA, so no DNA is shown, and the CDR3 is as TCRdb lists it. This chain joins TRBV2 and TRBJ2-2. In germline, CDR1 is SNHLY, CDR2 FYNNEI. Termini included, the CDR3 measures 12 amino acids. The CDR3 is CASSGRGGSCFF.

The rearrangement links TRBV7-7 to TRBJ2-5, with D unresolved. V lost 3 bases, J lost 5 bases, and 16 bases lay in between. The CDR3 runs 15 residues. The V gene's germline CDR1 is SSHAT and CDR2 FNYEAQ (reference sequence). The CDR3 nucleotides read TGTGCCAGCAGCTTTGGTAGATCGAGTGTGGAGACCCAGTACTTC. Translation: CASSFGRSSVETQYF.

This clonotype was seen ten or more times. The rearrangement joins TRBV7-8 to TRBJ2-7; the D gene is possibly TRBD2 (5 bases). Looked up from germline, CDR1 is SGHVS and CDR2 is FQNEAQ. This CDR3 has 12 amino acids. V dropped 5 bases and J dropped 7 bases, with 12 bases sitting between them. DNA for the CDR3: TGTGCCAGCAGCGGGAGTGTTGGTGAGCAGTACTTC. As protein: CASSGSVGEQYF.

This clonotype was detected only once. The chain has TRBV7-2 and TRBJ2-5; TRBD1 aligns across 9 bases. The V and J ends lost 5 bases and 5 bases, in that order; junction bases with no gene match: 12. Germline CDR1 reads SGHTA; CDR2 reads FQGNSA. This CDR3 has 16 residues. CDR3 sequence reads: CASSPPSGQGGETQYF. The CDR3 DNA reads TGTGCCAGCAGCCCCCCTTCGGGACAGGGAGGGGAGACCCAGTACTTC.